These 8 T cell receptor beta chains originate from one sample sequenced in a study of blood T cells in healthy people across ages. The second PCR ran roughly 6 to 11 cycles with a sample-barcoded 5' primer and J-beta primers. A single record per CDR3 protein comes from TCRdb applying MiXCR to the 5' RACE reads. The sample yields some 690,000 distinct CDR3 sequences, 22% seen once. The sequenced sample consisted of blood. The receptor set was obtained from a man aged 65-85 years in good health.

There are a few counts of this clonotype. V and J are TRBV7-2 and TRBJ2-2, with 10 bases aligning to TRBD2. The CDR3 has 16 amino acids. Germline V gene sequence: CDR1 SGHTA, CDR2 FQGNSA. With V trimmed by 6 bases and J by 5 bases, 9 bases remained unmatched. CDR3 coding DNA: TGTGCCAGCAGTCCTCCTAGCGGGAGTTGGACCGGGGAGCTGTTTTTT. It specifies CASSPPSGSWTGELFF.

This sequence joins TRBV3-1 and TRBJ2-5; 11 nucleotides match TRBD2. The CDR3 is 17 residues long. CDR1 LGHDT and CDR2 YNNKEL come from the germline V gene (reference sequence). J lost 2 bases, V lost 7 bases, and 12 bases had no gene match. CDR3 sequence: CASTFLRLAGQQETQYF. CDR3 in DNA: TGTGCCAGCACCTTCCTGAGACTAGCGGGGCAACAAGAGACCCAGTACTTC.

This clonotype came up a few times. The J gene is TRBJ2-1, the V gene TRBV28, with TRBD2 matching 11 bases. This CDR3 contains 14 residues. V lost 6 bases and J lost 5; bases outside the gene matches: 3. Germline V CDR1 and CDR2: MDHEN, SYDVKM. The CDR3 DNA reads as TGTGCCAGCAGAACTAGCGGGGGAAACAATGAGCAGTTCTTC. It yields the protein CASRTSGGNNEQFF.

There are a few counts of this clonotype. The V call is TRBV12-3 or TRBV12-4, the J call TRBJ1-1; the D gene is possibly TRBD1 (5 bases). Trimming left V 2 bases short and J 4 bases short, with 8 bases between. The CDR3 is 13 amino acids. The CDR3 spells CASSLWTPTEAFF. CDR3 sequence (DNA): TGTGCCAGCAGTTTATGGACACCCACTGAAGCTTTCTTT.

The CDR3 protein is CASRESAGGISYNEQFF. The CDR3 nucleotides are TGTGCCAGCAGGGAAAGCGCGGGAGGGATCTCCTACAATGAGCAGTTCTTC. The V call is TRBV28, the J call TRBJ2-7; 9 nucleotides align to TRBD2. The J call is uncertain, as TRBJ2-1 better fits the DNA end. The CDR3 is 17 amino acids. The germline V gene encodes CDR1 MDHEN and CDR2 SYDVKM.

This clonotype was seen more than once but under ten times. The V gene is TRBV9, the J gene TRBJ1-2; no clear D gene. CDR3 size: 12 residues. Trimming cost V 0 bases and J 4 bases, with 4 bases left between them. The germline CDR1 and CDR2 sequences are SGDLS and YYNGEE. CDR3 in amino acids: CASSVAGYGYTF. The CDR3 nucleotides read TGTGCCAGCAGCGTAGCGGGCTATGGCTACACCTTC.

The chain employs TRBV6-1 and TRBJ2-6; no clear D. The CDR3 runs 14 residues. Germline V gene data show CDR1 as MNHNS and CDR2 as SASEGT. Trimming took 6 bases from V and 2 from J, leaving 8 bases between them. CDR3 nucleotide sequence: TGTGCCAGCAGAGGATCCACTGGGGCCAACGTCCTGACTTTC. This gives the protein CASRGSTGANVLTF.

This clonotype was observed a handful of times. V is TRBV12-3 or TRBV12-4 and J is TRBJ2-3; D is perhaps TRBD1 or TRBD2 (5 bases each). The CDR3 totals 14 residues. V was trimmed by 5 bases and J by 2 bases, leaving 11 bases between them. CDR3: CASSRDHHTDTQYF. DNA of the CDR3: TGTGCCAGCAGTCGGGACCACCACACAGATACGCAGTATTTT.